This T cell receptor beta chain was profiled in a study of blood T cell repertoires in COVID-19. The overall study: T cells, B-cell-depleted T cells, or PBMCs supplied cDNA or gDNA.

Assay used: immunoSEQ multiplex PCR; TCRdb lists only in-frame clones, some missing. This table has approximately 300,000 clones, around 90% appearing once. The sample was peripheral blood. The clonotype was recovered from a man younger than 35 with active or convalescent COVID-19.

In nucleotides, the CDR3 is TGCGCCAGCAGCCAGGAGCAGGGAGGTTCACCCCTCCACTTT. This gives the protein CASSQEQGGSPLHF. This chain links TRBV4-3 with TRBJ1-6; D is perhaps TRBD1 (5 bases). Trimming left V 3 bases short and J 9 bases short, with 12 bases between. The germline V gene has CDR1 LGHNA and CDR2 YSLEER. This CDR3 contains 14 residues.